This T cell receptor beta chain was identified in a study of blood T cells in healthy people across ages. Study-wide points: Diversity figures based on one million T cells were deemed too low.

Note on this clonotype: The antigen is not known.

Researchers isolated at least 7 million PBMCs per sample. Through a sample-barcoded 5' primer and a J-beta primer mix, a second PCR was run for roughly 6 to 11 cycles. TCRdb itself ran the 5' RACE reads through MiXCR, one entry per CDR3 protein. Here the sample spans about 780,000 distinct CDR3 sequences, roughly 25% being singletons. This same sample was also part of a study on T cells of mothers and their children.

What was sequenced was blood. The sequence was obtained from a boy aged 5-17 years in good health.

This CDR3 is CASSLAGLADYEQYF. CDR3 bases: TGTGCCAGCAGCTTAGCGGGACTAGCGGACTACGAGCAGTACTTC. The genes are TRBV13 and TRBJ2-7; 11 nucleotides line up with TRBD2. V lost 1 base and J lost 3; bases outside the gene matches: 2. The germline gives CDR1 PRHDT, CDR2 FYEKMQ (reference sequence). CDR3 length: 15 amino acids.